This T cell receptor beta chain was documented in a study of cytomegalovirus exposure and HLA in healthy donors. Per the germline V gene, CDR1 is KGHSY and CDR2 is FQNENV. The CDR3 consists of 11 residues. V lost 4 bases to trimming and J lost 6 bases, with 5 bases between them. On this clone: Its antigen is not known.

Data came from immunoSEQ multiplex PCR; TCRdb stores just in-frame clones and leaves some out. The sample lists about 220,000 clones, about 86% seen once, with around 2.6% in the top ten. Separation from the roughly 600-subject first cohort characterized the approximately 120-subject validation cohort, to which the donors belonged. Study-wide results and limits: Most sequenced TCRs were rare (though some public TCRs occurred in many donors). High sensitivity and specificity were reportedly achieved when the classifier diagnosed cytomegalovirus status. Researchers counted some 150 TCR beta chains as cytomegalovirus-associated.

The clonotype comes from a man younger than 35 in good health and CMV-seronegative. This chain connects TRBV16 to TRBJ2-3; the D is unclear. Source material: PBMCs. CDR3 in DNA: TGTGCCAGCAGCCCCGGGGATACGCAGTATTTT. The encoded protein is CASSPGDTQYF.